This TCR beta chain was identified in a study of T cells in Graves' hyperthyroidism and ophthalmopathy. Study outcomes and limitations: Using 13 V-J features, a model discriminated ophthalmopathy from stable hyperthyroidism. Onset of ophthalmopathy came a median around 7.1 months after the model predicted it.

In its sample, this clonotype was seen a few times. Antigen unknown. The investigators amplified TCR beta CDR3 regions from RNA transcripts. Carried out on the TCR CDR3, a first-round RT-PCR used the HTBI primer set. TCRdb analysed the multiplex PCR reads with MiXCR anew, one entry per CDR3 protein. The sample holds approximately 640,000 distinct CDR3 sequences, 15% to 20% seen once. Looked up from germline, CDR1 is SGDLS and CDR2 is YYNGEE. This CDR3 is built from 15 residues. V was pared by 2 bases and J by 1 base, with 13 bases between. This chain uses TRBV9 with TRBJ2-7, with TRBD2 as a possible D gene (5 bases). This receptor was taken from a woman under 40 with Graves' hyperthyroidism. The sequenced sample consisted of blood. The CDR3 coding sequence is TGTGCCAGCAGCGTCGGGGTCTCCCCGTCCTACGAGCAGTACTTC. This codes for CASSVGVSPSYEQYF.